A selection of T cell receptor beta chains follows, all from one sample in a study of blood T cell repertoires in COVID-19. The method was immunoSEQ multiplex PCR; TCRdb's version includes in-frame clones alone and lacks a portion of them. The data show about 230,000 clones, approximately 88% seen once. What was sequenced was peripheral blood. Receptors were obtained from a man aged 40-50 years with acute or convalescent COVID-19. Each CDR3 is given with its conserved first and last residue. A D gene is named only where the DNA matches it firmly. Clone size is not always given. Where it is, it says once, few, many or a class for expanded clones.

-	TRBD1	TRBJ1-1	TRBV12-5	TGTGCTAGTGGTTTGGTACAGGGGGCAGGCACTGAAGCTTTCTTT	CASGLVQGAGTEAFF
-	TRBD1	TRBJ1-1	TRBV5-1	TGCGCCAGCACCTGGACAGGTAACACTGAAGCTTTCTTT	CASTWTGNTEAFF
-	TRBD1	TRBJ2-1	TRBV14	TGTGCCAGTTATCCCGTTCCCGGGACAGGGGGCGACCCTTTCTACAATGAGCAGTTCTTC	CASYPVPGTGGDPFYNEQFF
once	TRBD2	TRBJ2-7	TRBV5-6	TGTGCCAGCAGCTTGTATCTAGCGGGAGACTCCTACGAGCAGTACTTC	CASSLYLAGDSYEQYF
once	-	TRBJ2-2	TRBV7-9	TGTGCCAGCAGCCCCCAGGGTTCCGGGGAGCTGTTTTTT	CASSPQGSGELFF
once	TRBD2	TRBJ2-7	TRBV6-5	TGTGCCAGCATTATGGACTTTAGCGGGAGGATCGAGCAGTACTTC	CASIMDFSGRIEQYF
-	-	TRBJ1-3	TRBV6-5	TGTGCCAGCAGGGGGCTCGGGAGCTCTGGAAACACCATATATTTT	CASRGLGSSGNTIYF
-	TRBD2	TRBJ2-1	TRBV19	TGTGCCAGTAGTATAGAGGCTAGCGGGAGGCCGAATGAGCAGTTCTTC	CASSIEASGRPNEQFF
-	-	TRBJ2-5	TRBV5-1	TGCGCCAGCAGCTTAAACACAGGGTCCCAAGAGACCCAGTACTTC	CASSLNTGSQETQYF
-	TRBD1	TRBJ2-2	TRBV19	TGTGCCAGTAGGCCCCCGACAGGGGATTCGGGCACCGGGGAGCTGTTTTTT	CASRPPTGDSGTGELFF
once	TRBD2	TRBJ2-2	TRBV7-2	TGTGCCAGCAGCTTCACTGCCGGGACTAGTATCGCCGGGGAGCTGTTTTTT	CASSFTAGTSIAGELFF
-	-	TRBJ1-6	TRBV12-5	TGTGCTAGTGCTTCAACGTGGGACTCTAATTCACCCCTCCACTTT	CASASTWDSNSPLHF
once	TRBD1	TRBJ1-4	TRBV3-1/TRBV3-2	TGTGCCAGCAGCCCCACGGGACAGGTTGAAAAACTGTTTTTT	CASSPTGQVEKLFF
-	-	TRBJ2-3	TRBV16	TGTGCCAGCAGCCAATCTAGCAGCACAGATACGCAGTATTTT	CASSQSSSTDTQYF
-	TRBD2	TRBJ2-5	TRBV3-1/TRBV3-2	TGTGCCAGCAGCCAAGGGGAACTAGCGGGACTAGAGACCCAGTACTTC	CASSQGELAGLETQYF
-	TRBD2	TRBJ2-1	TRBV27	TGTGCCAGCAATCATGGGACTAGCGGGAGAGGGGGGCAGTTCTTC	CASNHGTSGRGGQFF
few	-	TRBJ1-2	TRBV30	TGTGCCTGGAGTGAACGACAGTCGTATGGCTACACCTTC	CAWSERQSYGYTF
once	TRBD1	TRBJ2-1	TRBV5-1	TGCGCCAGCAGCCGAAGACCGGGACAGGGGGTTGCAACCAACAATGAGCAGTTCTTC	CASSRRPGQGVATNNEQFF
-	TRBD1	TRBJ1-2	TRBV30	TGTGCCTGGAGTCAGACAGGGACGGGGGAGGGCTACACCTTC	CAWSQTGTGEGYTF
-	-	TRBJ1-3	TRBV4-1	TGCGCCAGCAACCTATACGACGGGTACTCTGGAAACACCATATATTTT	CASNLYDGYSGNTIYF
few	-	TRBJ1-6	TRBV13	TGTGCCAGCAGCCCACAAGGGGCTAGGAGTAATTCACCCCTCCACTTT	CASSPQGARSNSPLHF
-	TRBD1	TRBJ1-2	TRBV2	TGTGCCAGCAGTGCAGGGGGCGCCTATGGCTACACCTTC	CASSAGGAYGYTF